The 5 T cell receptor beta chains below come from one sample, sequenced in a study of shared clonotypes between healthy human individuals. Profiling relied on immunoSEQ multiplex PCR, and the TCRdb table lists in-frame clones only, not all of them. The sample holds approximately 1,500,000 clones; roughly 96% are singletons and the top ten take approximately 1.1%. The sequenced sample was naive CD4+ T cells sorted from blood. Subset defined: CD45RA+ positively selected. Receptors were obtained from a young man in good health.

The count of this clone is one. This chain joins TRBV13 and TRBJ1-2, with 8 positions matching TRBD1. CDR1 and CDR2 (germline): PRHDT, FYEKMQ (reference sequence). The CDR3 sequence is 13 residues long. The V gene end was trimmed by 5 bases and the J gene end by 8 bases; junction bases not matched to a gene: 7. The CDR3 sequence is CASSMIQGAGYTF. The CDR3 coding sequence is TGTGCCAGCAGCATGATCCAGGGGGCCGGCTACACCTTC.

Concerning this clone itself: This specimen includes other DNA sequences encoding the same CDR3. The chain uses TRBV2 and TRBJ2-1; no definite D call. CDR3 length equals 11 residues. The V and J ends lost 2 bases and 10 bases respectively, with 6 bases between them. Looked up from germline, CDR1 is SNHLY and CDR2 is FYNNEI. CDR3 protein: CASSELGEQFF. DNA of the CDR3: TGTGCCAGCAGTGAATTGGGAGAGCAGTTCTTC.

For the CDR3, the DNA is TGTGCCAGCACCCGGGACAGGGGCTCGGGCGAGCAGTACTTC. Translated, it gives CASTRDRGSGEQYF. The rearrangement links TRBV2 to TRBJ2-7; 10 bases line up with TRBD1. This CDR3 contains 14 residues. Germline CDR1 reads SNHLY; CDR2 reads FYNNEI. V shed 7 bases, J shed 6 bases, and the junction held 9 bases outside the gene matches.

V usage is TRBV5-4 and J usage is TRBJ2-7, with D tentatively TRBD2 (6 bases). The V end lost 0 bases, the J end lost 5 bases, and 15 bases lay between the germline ends. Germline CDR1 and CDR2: SGHNT and YYREEE (reference sequence). This CDR3 is 15 amino acids long. The CDR3 is CASSLARGLVHEQYF. CDR3 DNA sequence: TGTGCCAGCAGCTTGGCTCGGGGGTTGGTCCACGAGCAGTACTTC.

On this clone: In the same sample, other DNA sequences code for this CDR3. The V call is TRBV5-1, the J call TRBJ2-2, with a tentative D call TRBD2 (5 bases). The CDR3 runs 15 residues. Germline V lookup: CDR1 SGHRS, CDR2 YFSETQ. Trimming removed 1 base at V and 2 bases at J, with 9 bases between. CDR3 sequence reads: CASSLIASNTGELFF. The DNA of the CDR3 is TGCGCCAGCAGCTTGATAGCGAGTAACACCGGGGAGCTGTTTTTT.